Listed below are T cell receptor beta chains from one sample, sequenced in a study of T cells and Merkel cell carcinoma outcomes. The repertoire was sequenced with immunoSEQ multiplex PCR; TCRdb's copy has only in-frame clones and lacks some. The sample lists fewer than 25,000 clones; roughly 87% were seen once. Input material: tumor tissue from Merkel cell carcinoma. These receptors all stem from a human donor with Merkel cell carcinoma. The CDR3 runs from the conserved cysteine through the conserved F or W. A D gene is named only where the DNA matches it firmly. Clone size is given for some rows only: seen once, a few or many times, or a class if the clone is expanded.

V gene	clone size	J gene	D gene	CDR3 DNA	CDR3 protein
TRBV27	-	TRBJ2-1	-	TGTGCCGCTGGTACTAGGGGTGGGGAGCAGTTCTTC	CAAGTRGGEQFF
TRBV5-6	once	TRBJ1-2	-	TGTGCCAGCAGCTTGGTGGGGGGCGGTGGCTACACCTTC	CASSLVGGGGYTF
TRBV18	-	TRBJ2-7	TRBD1	TGTGCCAGCTCCCCGGGACAGGGGGTGTCCTACGAGCAGTACTTC	CASSPGQGVSYEQYF
TRBV5-5	-	TRBJ2-2	-	TGTGCCAGCAGATTGGCACAGAACACCGGGGAGCTGTTTTTT	CASRLAQNTGELFF
TRBV9	-	TRBJ1-2	TRBD1	TGTGCCAGCAGCGAGTGGGAGACAGGGGATTCGTACTATGGCTACACCTTC	CASSEWETGDSYYGYTF
TRBV15	few	TRBJ1-2	-	TGTGCCACCAGCCCCGACGGGCGACCAACGAATGGGTATGGCTACACCTTC	CATSPDGRPTNGYGYTF
TRBV28	-	TRBJ1-5	-	TGTGCCAGCAGTTTGGAGGGCGGCAATCAGCCCCAGCATTTT	CASSLEGGNQPQHF
TRBV5-1	-	TRBJ2-7	-	TGCGCCAGCAGCTTATCCCCGTCCACCTACGAGCAGTACTTC	CASSLSPSTYEQYF
TRBV5-1	-	TRBJ2-5	-	TGCGCCAGCAAAGGATTTGGGTGGGAGACCCAGTACTTC	CASKGFGWETQYF
TRBV4-2	once	TRBJ2-7	-	TGTGCCAGCAGCCAAGGGAAAATAGCGCCTTCCTACGAGCAGTACTTC	CASSQGKIAPSYEQYF